These 21 T cell receptor beta chains came from one sample sequenced in a study of T cells in Graves' hyperthyroidism and ophthalmopathy. The CDR3 regions of TCR beta were amplified from RNA transcripts. A first-round RT-PCR of the TCR CDR3 used the HTBI primer set. TCRdb analysed the multiplex PCR reads with MiXCR anew, one entry per CDR3 protein. The sample has a few hundred thousand distinct CDR3 sequences; more than 12% are singletons. Sequencing input: blood. These receptors came from a woman aged 25 to 39 with Graves' hyperthyroidism.

At least ten counts were recorded for this clonotype. The CDR3, as DNA: TGCAGTGCTACCCCTAGCGGGAGTGGCGAGCAGTACTTC. It yields the protein CSATPSGSGEQYF. The chain recombines TRBV20-1 with TRBJ2-7; 10 nucleotides align to TRBD2. Per germline, CDR1 DFQATT and CDR2 SNEGSKA (reference sequence). The junction had 6 bases not matched to a gene; V was cut back by 4 bases and J by 6 bases. This CDR3 is 13 amino acids long.

This clonotype was found a few times. This chain connects TRBV20-1 to TRBJ2-7, with D possibly being TRBD2 (5 bases). This CDR3 is 14 amino acids long. Germline V lookup: CDR1 DFQATT, CDR2 SNEGSKA (reference sequence). V shed 6 bases and J shed 2 bases, with 17 bases lying between them. The CDR3 DNA reads as TGCAGTGCCCACCCTCGCGCGGGCACCTACGAGCAGTACTTC. Amino acids: CSAHPRAGTYEQYF.

CDR3: CASSLGSWGGQPQHF. The CDR3 DNA is TGCGCCAGCAGCTTGGGTTCCTGGGGCGGTCAGCCCCAGCATTTT. V gene TRBV5-1 combines with J gene TRBJ1-5, with D perhaps matching TRBD1 (5 bases). V lost 0 bases to trimming and J lost 6 bases, with 13 bases between them. Germline CDR1 SGHRS, CDR2 YFSETQ. The CDR3 covers 15 residues.

The table lists this clonotype with many counts. The CDR3 coding sequence is TGTGCCAGCAGCCAACGAACAGGGGGTATTGAAAAACTGTTTTTT. This encodes CASSQRTGGIEKLFF. The chain links TRBV3-1 to TRBJ1-4; 8 bases map to TRBD1. This CDR3 is 15 amino acids long. Germline V gene data show CDR1 as LGHDT and CDR2 as YNNKEL (reference sequence). V was clipped by 2 bases and J by 7 bases; unmatched bases: 6.

This clonotype was found a few times. The gene calls are TRBV5-5 and TRBJ2-2; TRBD1 is a possible D gene (6 bases). Germline V lookup: CDR1 SGHKS, CDR2 YYEKEE (reference sequence). CDR3 length: 17 amino acids. V dropped 0 bases and J dropped 4 bases, with 16 bases sitting between them. CDR3 bases: TGTGCCAGCAGCTTGGCCTCCACAGGGCGGTTCACCGGGGAGCTGTTTTTT. Amino acids: CASSLASTGRFTGELFF.

This clonotype was found a few times. The chain employs TRBV14 and TRBJ2-1; 7 nucleotides align to TRBD2. The germline CDR1 and CDR2 sequences are SGHDN and FVKESK. The CDR3 totals 14 residues. The J segment lost 2 bases and the V segment lost 3 bases, leaving 1 base of the junction unmatched. The CDR3 DNA follows: TGTGCCAGCAGCCACACTAGCGCCTACAATGAGCAGTTCTTC. Amino acid sequence: CASSHTSAYNEQFF. The variable domain in full, with the rest retrieved from reference TRBV14 and TRBJ2-1, is EAGVTQFPSHSVIEKGQTVTLRCDPISGHDNLYWYRRVMGKEIKFLLHFVKESKQDESGMPNNRFLAERTGGTYSTLKVQPAELEDSGVYFCASSHTSAYNEQFFGPGTRLTVL.

This clonotype was counted at least ten times. The V and J genes are TRBV28 and TRBJ2-7; 7 bases are a match to TRBD1. The CDR3 length is 18 residues. Germline CDR1 reads MDHEN; CDR2 reads SYDVKM. After removal of 3 bases from V and 4 bases from J, the junction contained 18 bases not matched to a gene. As DNA, the CDR3 is TGTGCCAGCAGTTTGGGGCCAGGGGGTGGCGGCATTACGTACGAGCAGTACTTC. This codes for CASSLGPGGGGITYEQYF.

The chain links TRBV6-1 to TRBJ2-7; D uncertain. The CDR3 runs 15 residues. With 6 bases removed from V and 4 bases from J, the gap between germline ends came to 19 bases. CDR1 is MNHNS, CDR2 SASEGT, per germline. DNA for the CDR3: TGTGCCAGCAGCTCCATCGGCCCGGTTGGTTACGAGCAGTACTTC. As protein: CASSSIGPVGYEQYF.

This clonotype was seen ten or more times. The chain joins TRBV13 to TRBJ2-3; tentative D call: TRBD2 (6 bases). V dropped 4 bases and J dropped 5 bases, with 13 bases sitting between them. Germline CDR1 reads PRHDT; CDR2 reads FYEKMQ (reference sequence). The CDR3 is made up of 14 amino acids. In DNA, the CDR3 is TGTGCCAGCAGCTCGGCGGGGTTTGGAGATACGCAGTATTTT. Its translation is CASSSAGFGDTQYF.

The table lists this clonotype with many counts. The CDR3 region has the DNA TGTGCCAGCAGCACCTCCTTCAGCGGGAGGATGGTCGAGCAGTACTTC. This sequence encodes CASSTSFSGRMVEQYF. The chain has TRBV3-1 and TRBJ2-7; TRBD2 aligns across 9 bases. The CDR3 is 16 amino acids. The germline gives CDR1 LGHDT, CDR2 YNNKEL (reference sequence). V dropped 5 bases and J dropped 6; count of bases not matched to a gene: 14.

This clonotype was recorded many times. The rearrangement links TRBV20-1 to TRBJ2-1, with D perhaps matching TRBD2 (5 bases). Germline lookup yields CDR1 DFQATT and CDR2 SNEGSKA (reference sequence). The CDR3 sequence is 16 residues long. Trimming cost V 0 bases and J 0 bases, with 12 bases left between them. The CDR3 DNA follows: TGCAGTGCTAGAGATCCCGCTGGGAGCTCCTACAATGAGCAGTTCTTC. Translated, it gives CSARDPAGSSYNEQFF.

Only a few counts were recorded for this clonotype. The V call is TRBV7-2, the J call TRBJ1-2; 12 bases fit TRBD1. Germline V gene data show CDR1 as SGHTA and CDR2 as FQGNSA. This CDR3 is 15 amino acids long. The V and J ends lost 4 bases and 8 bases, in that order; junction bases with no gene match: 8. CDR3: CASSSWGQGAGGYTF. CDR3 sequence (DNA): TGTGCCAGCAGCTCCTGGGGACAGGGGGCAGGCGGCTACACCTTC.

This clonotype appeared many times. The chain has TRBV5-1 and TRBJ1-6; D gene unclear. The CDR3 covers 15 residues. The germline gives CDR1 SGHRS, CDR2 YFSETQ. The V gene lost 0 bases and the J gene lost 12 bases, with 16 bases spanning the gap. CDR3 region: CASSLARDKDKPLHF. The CDR3 DNA reads TGCGCCAGCAGCTTGGCCCGTGACAAGGATAAACCCCTCCACTTT.

This clonotype was detected ten times or more. CDR3 nucleotide sequence: TGTGCCAGCAGCTTAGAGGGGACAGGGGGTGGGCGATACAATGAGCAGTTCTTC. The encoded protein is CASSLEGTGGGRYNEQFF. This chain joins TRBV11-3 and TRBJ2-1; TRBD1 matches at 11 bases. The CDR3 is made up of 18 amino acids. CDR1 is SGHNT and CDR2 is YENEEA in the germline V gene. The V and J ends lost 0 bases and 4 bases, in that order; junction bases with no gene match: 8. Full variable domain (rest looked up from reference TRBV11-3 and TRBJ2-1): EAGVVQSPRYKIIEKKQPVAFWCNPISGHNTLYWYLQNLGQGPELLIRYENEEAVDDSQLPKDRFSAERLKGVDSTLKIQPAELGDSAVYLCASSLEGTGGGRYNEQFFGPGTRLTVL.

This clonotype was observed many times. The chain combines TRBV18 with TRBJ1-1; possible D gene TRBD1, 5 bases. This CDR3 is 15 amino acids long. The germline gives CDR1 KGHSH, CDR2 LQKENI. Trimming cost V 0 bases and J 0 bases, with 8 bases left between them. The CDR3 sequence is CASSPPGTVNTEAFF. The CDR3 region has the DNA TGTGCCAGCTCACCACCTGGGACTGTGAACACTGAAGCTTTCTTT. The full variable domain, in which reference TRBV18 and TRBJ1-1 provide the parts outside the CDR3, is NAGVMQNPRHLVRRRGQEARLRCSPMKGHSHVYWYRQLPEEGLKFMVYLQKENIIDESGMPKERFSAEFPKEGPSILRIQQVVRGDSAAYFCASSPPGTVNTEAFFGQGTRLTVV.

This clonotype was counted between two and nine times. This could be a read error, since a much larger clone is one nucleotide away. The CDR3 loop is CASSFMGNTEAFF. The CDR3 coding sequence is TGTGCCAGCAGTTTTATGGGGAACACTGAAGCTTTCTTT. The rearrangement uses TRBV12-3 or TRBV12-4 and TRBJ1-1; D is undetermined. This CDR3 contains 13 residues. The germline V and J ends were trimmed by 3 bases and 1 base, with 6 bases remaining between them.

This clonotype has a count of ten or more. The chain is built from TRBV12-3 or TRBV12-4 and TRBJ1-2; D uncertain. The CDR3 is 14 amino acids. V was cut by 6 bases and J by 4 bases, with 15 bases left in between. The CDR3, as DNA: TGTGCCAGCAGCCCTAGGCGTCCCATCTATGGCTACACCTTC. It encodes CASSPRRPIYGYTF.

This clonotype was counted ten times or more. This rearrangement joins TRBV12-3 or TRBV12-4 to TRBJ2-5; TRBD1 matches 7 bases. With 8 bases clipped from V and 2 bases from J, the junction kept 5 bases outside the gene matches. The CDR3 is 13 residues long. CDR3 nucleotide sequence: TGTGCCAGCTCACCGGACAGGCAAGAGACCCAGTACTTC. Amino acid sequence: CASSPDRQETQYF.

This clonotype was picked up many times. The chain joins TRBV29-1 to TRBJ2-7; D is ambiguous. The germline V and J ends were trimmed by 4 bases and 4 bases, with 8 bases remaining between them. CDR3 size: 11 residues. CDR1 is SQVTM, CDR2 ANQGSEA, per germline. CDR3 amino acids: CSVATSYEQYF. The CDR3 DNA sequence: TGCAGCGTTGCTACCTCTTACGAGCAGTACTTC.

This clonotype was recorded once. The rearrangement uses TRBV6-2 or TRBV6-3 and TRBJ2-1, with 7 bases lining up with TRBD1. J lost 6 bases, V lost 8 bases, and 13 bases had no gene match. The CDR3 totals 15 residues. Germline assignment: CDR1 MNHEY and CDR2 SVGEGT. The DNA for the CDR3 is TGTGCCAGCCCCACCGGGACAGCCCTTGGCAATGAGCAGTTCTTC. Its protein product is CASPTGTALGNEQFF.

This clonotype showed up many times. The rearrangement joins TRBV7-9 to TRBJ2-2; 8 nucleotides align to TRBD1. The length of the CDR3 is 16 residues. V trimming: 4 bases; J trimming: 5 bases; junction bases outside the gene matches: 9. Germline V gives CDR1 SEHNR, CDR2 FQNEAQ (reference sequence). Here the CDR3 DNA reads TGTGCCAGCAGCTCGCCGGGACAGGCTAGGACCGGGGAGCTGTTTTTT. It translates to CASSSPGQARTGELFF.